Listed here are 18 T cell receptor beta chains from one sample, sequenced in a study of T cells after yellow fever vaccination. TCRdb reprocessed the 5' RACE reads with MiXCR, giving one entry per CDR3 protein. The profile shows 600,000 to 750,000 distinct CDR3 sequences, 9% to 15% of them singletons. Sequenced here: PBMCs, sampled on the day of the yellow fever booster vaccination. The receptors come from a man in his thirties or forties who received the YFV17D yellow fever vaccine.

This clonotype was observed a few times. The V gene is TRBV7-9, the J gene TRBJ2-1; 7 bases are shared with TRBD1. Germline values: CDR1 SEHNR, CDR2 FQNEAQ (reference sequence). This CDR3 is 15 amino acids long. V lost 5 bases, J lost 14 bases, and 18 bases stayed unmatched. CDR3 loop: CASSIPGQNGRREFF. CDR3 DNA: TGTGCCAGCAGCATTCCGGGACAGAACGGAAGAAGAGAGTTCTTC.

CDR3 coding DNA: TGCAGCGGGGGGCTAAATGGCGAGCAGTACTTC. Its translation: CSGGLNGEQYF. The chain uses TRBV29-1 and TRBJ2-7, with TRBD1 as a possible D gene (6 bases). The CDR3 is 11 amino acids. Germline CDR1 reads SQVTM; CDR2 reads ANQGSEA. V gave up 7 bases and J gave up 6 bases, with 13 bases separating them.

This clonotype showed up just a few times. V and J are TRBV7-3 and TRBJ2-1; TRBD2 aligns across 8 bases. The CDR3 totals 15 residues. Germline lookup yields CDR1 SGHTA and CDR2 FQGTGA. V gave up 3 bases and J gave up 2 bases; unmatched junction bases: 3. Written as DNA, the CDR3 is TGTGCCAGCAGCTTGCGGGGGGACCCCTACAATGAGCAGTTCTTC. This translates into CASSLRGDPYNEQFF. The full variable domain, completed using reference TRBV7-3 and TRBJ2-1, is GAGVSQTPSNKVTEKGKYVELRCDPISGHTALYWYRQSLGQGPEFLIYFQGTGAADDSGLPNDRFFAVRPEGSVSTLKIQRTERGDSAVYLCASSLRGDPYNEQFFGPGTRLTVL.

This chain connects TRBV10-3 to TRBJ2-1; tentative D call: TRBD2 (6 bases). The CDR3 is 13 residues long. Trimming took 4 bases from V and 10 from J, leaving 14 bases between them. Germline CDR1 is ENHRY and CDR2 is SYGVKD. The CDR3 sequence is CAISGGGVQEQFF. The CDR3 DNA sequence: TGTGCCATCAGTGGGGGCGGGGTCCAGGAGCAGTTCTTC.

CDR3 bases: TGTGCCAGCAGCGAGCAGGGTGAAAGGCTGGAGACCCAGTACTTC. Translation: CASSEQGERLETQYF. The gene calls are TRBV7-2 and TRBJ2-5, with a tentative D call TRBD1 (5 bases). There are 15 residues in the CDR3. Germline V CDR1 and CDR2: SGHTA, FQGNSA. V was shortened by 5 bases and J by 5 bases, with 18 bases between the two germline ends.

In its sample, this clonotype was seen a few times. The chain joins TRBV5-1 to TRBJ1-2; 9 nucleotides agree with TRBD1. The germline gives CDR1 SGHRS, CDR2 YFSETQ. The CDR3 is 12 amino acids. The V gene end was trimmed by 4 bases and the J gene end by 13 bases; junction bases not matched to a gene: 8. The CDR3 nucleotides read TGCGCCAGCAGCACTACAGGGGGCTCGCCCACCTTC. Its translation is CASSTTGGSPTF.

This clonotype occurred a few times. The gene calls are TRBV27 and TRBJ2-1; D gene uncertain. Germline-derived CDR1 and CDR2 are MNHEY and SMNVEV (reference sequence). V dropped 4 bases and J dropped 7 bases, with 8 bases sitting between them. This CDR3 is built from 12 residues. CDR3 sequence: CASSSLENEQFF. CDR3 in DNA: TGTGCCAGCAGTTCCCTAGAGAATGAGCAGTTCTTC.

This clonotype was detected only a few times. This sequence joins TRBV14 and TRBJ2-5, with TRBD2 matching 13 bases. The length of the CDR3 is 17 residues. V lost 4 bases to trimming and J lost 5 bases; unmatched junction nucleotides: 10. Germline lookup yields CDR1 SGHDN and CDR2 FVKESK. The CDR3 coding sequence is TGTGCCAGCAGCCCCCTCGGACTAGCGGGAGCACGTGAGACCCAGTACTTC. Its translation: CASSPLGLAGARETQYF.

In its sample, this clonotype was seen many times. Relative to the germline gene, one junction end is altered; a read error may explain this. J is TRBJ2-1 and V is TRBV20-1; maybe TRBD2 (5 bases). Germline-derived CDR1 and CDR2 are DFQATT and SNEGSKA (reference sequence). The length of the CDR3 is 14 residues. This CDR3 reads CSARDGERVNEQFF. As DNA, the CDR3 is TGCAGTGCCAGAGACGGGGAAAGGGTCAATGAGCAGTTCTTC.

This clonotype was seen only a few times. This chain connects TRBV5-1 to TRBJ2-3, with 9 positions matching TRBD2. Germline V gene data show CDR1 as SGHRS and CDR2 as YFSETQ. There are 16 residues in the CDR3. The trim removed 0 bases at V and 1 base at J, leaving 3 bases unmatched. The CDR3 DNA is TGCGCCAGCAGCTTGGTAGCGGGAGAGGGCACAGATACGCAGTATTTT. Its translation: CASSLVAGEGTDTQYF.

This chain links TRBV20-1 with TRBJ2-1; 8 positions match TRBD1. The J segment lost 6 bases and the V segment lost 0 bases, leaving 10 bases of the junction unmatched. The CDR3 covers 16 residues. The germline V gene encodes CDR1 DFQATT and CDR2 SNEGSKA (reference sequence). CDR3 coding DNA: TGCAGTGCTAGAGATACCAGGGGGCAGGCCTTCAATGAGCAGTTCTTC. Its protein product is CSARDTRGQAFNEQFF.

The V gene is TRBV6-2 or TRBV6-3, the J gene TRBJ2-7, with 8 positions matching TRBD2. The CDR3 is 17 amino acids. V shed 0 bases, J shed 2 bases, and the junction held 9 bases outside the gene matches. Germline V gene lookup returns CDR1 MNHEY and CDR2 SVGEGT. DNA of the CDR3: TGTGCCAGCAGTTACTCCATCTCGGCTAGCGGGCCCTACGAGCAGTACTTC. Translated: CASSYSISASGPYEQYF.

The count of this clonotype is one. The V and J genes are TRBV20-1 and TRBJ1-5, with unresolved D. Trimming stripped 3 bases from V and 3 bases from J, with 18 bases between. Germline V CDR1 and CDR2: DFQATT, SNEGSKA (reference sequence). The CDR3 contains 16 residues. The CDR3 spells CSASIGPRRVNQPQHF. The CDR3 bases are TGCAGTGCTAGTATTGGGCCGCGGCGCGTCAATCAGCCCCAGCATTTT.

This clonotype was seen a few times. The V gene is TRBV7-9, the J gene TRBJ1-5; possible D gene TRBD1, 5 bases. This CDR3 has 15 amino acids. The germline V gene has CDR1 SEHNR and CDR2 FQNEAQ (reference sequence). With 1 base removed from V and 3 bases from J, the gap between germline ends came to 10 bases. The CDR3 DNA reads TGTGCCAGCAGCTTAGAGGGGCAGAACAATCAGCCCCAGCATTTT. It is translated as CASSLEGQNNQPQHF.

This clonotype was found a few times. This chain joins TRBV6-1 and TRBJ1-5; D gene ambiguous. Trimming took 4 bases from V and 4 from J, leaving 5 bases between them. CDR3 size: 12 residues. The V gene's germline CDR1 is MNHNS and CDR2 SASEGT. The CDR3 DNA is TGTGCCAGCAGTGTTGTTAATCAGCCCCAGCATTTT. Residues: CASSVVNQPQHF.

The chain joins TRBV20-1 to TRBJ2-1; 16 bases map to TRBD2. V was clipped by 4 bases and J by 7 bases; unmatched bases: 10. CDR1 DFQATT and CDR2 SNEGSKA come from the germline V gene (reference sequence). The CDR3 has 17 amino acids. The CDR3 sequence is CSATAGTSGRALNEQFF. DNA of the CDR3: TGCAGTGCTACCGCCGGGACTAGCGGGAGGGCCCTTAATGAGCAGTTCTTC.

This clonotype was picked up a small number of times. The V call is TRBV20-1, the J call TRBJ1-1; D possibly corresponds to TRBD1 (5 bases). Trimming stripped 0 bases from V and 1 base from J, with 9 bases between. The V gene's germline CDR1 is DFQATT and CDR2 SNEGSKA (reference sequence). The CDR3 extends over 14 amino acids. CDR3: CSARDPGGNTEAFF. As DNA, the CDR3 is TGCAGTGCTAGAGACCCCGGGGGGAACACTGAAGCTTTCTTT.

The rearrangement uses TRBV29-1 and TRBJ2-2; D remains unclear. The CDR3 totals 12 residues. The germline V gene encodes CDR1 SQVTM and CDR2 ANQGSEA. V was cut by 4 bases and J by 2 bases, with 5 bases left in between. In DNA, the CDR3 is TGCAGCGTTGGACTCAACACCGGGGAGCTGTTTTTT. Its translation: CSVGLNTGELFF.